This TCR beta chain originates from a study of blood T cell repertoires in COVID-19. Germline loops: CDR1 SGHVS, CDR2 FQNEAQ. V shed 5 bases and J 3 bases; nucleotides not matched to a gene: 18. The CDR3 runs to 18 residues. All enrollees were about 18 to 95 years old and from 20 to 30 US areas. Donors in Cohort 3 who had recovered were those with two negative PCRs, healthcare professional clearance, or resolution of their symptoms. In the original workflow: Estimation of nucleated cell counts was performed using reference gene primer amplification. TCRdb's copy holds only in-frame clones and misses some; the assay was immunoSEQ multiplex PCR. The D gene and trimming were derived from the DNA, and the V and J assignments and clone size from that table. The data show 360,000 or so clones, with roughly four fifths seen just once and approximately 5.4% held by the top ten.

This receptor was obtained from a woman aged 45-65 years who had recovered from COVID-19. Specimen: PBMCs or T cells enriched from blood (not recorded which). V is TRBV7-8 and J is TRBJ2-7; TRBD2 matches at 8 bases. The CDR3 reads CASSKGLPGGTGSYEQYF. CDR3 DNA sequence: TGTGCCAGCAGCAAAGGTCTCCCGGGGGGGACTGGAAGCTACGAGCAGTACTTC.